This TCR beta chain was recovered during a study of T cell clonality in common variable immunodeficiency. Study-level results: In common variable immunodeficiency, TCR beta chains reportedly carried fewer deletions and N-nucleotide insertions.

Control and CVID samples contributed equal amounts of genomic DNA. Sequencing used immunoSEQ multiplex PCR; TCRdb keeps in-frame clones, though not all of them. Altogether about 81,000 clones were found in the sample, and no singletons occur. In this sample, this clone turned up many times. Its antigen is not known. The read falls 3 residues short of the CDR3 end, and the missing part is taken from the germline J gene. V lost 3 bases and J lost 4; bases outside the gene matches: 9. From germline, CDR1 is SNHLY and CDR2 FYNNEI. CDR3 length equals 16 residues. The clonotype originates from a person aged 18-69 years in good health. The sample taken for sequencing was peripheral blood mononuclear cells. This sequence joins TRBV2 and TRBJ2-1; 7 nucleotides match TRBD1. The covered CDR3 bases are TGTGCCAGCAGTGAGTCGAGGGACAGTCCGTACAATGAG. Translated: CASSESRDSPYNE. The CDR3 reads in full as CASSESRDSPYNEQFF.